This TCR beta chain was observed in a study of T-cell reconstitution after alpha-beta-depleted transplantation in children. Germline V gives CDR1 SQVTM, CDR2 ANQGSEA. The CDR3 is 17 amino acids. Preparation of the TCRbeta library was carried out with unique molecular identifiers. TCRdb re-called the PCR reads through MiXCR, storing one row per CDR3 protein. In the table there are approximately 1,000,000 distinct CDR3 sequences, roughly 29% of which are singletons. The clonotype was recovered from a boy younger than two who had a stem cell transplant for SCID, so the T cells may come from the graft donor. The source material was PBMCs, mostly from graft donor cells, sampled 360 days after TCRalphabeta/CD19-depleted stem cell transplant. J is TRBJ1-1 and V is TRBV29-1; the D is unclear. The CDR3 reads CRYTGGLVEYRDTEAFF. In nucleotides, the CDR3 is TGCAGGTATACGGGAGGGCTAGTCGAGTATCGGGACACTGAAGCTTTCTTT.